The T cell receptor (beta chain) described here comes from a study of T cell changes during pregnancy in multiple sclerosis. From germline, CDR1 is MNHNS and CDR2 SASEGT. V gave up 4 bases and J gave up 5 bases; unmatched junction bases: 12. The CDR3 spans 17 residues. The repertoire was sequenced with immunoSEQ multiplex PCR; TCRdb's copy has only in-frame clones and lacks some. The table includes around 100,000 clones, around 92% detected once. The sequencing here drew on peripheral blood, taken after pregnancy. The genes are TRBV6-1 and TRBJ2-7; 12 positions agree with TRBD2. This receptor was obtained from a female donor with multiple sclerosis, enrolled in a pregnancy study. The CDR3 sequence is CASSGKRTSGDLDEQYF. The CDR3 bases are TGTGCCAGCAGTGGAAAAAGGACTAGCGGGGATCTCGACGAGCAGTACTTC.